This TCR beta chain was profiled in a study of cytotoxic CD8 clonotypes in ibrutinib-treated CLL (dated by TCRdb to the early 2020s). For context, the study as a whole: The cohort included about 15 treatment-naive and roughly 10 relapsed/refractory patients; about 18 were IGHV unmutated. Responses were partial in 24 patients and complete in 2; after median about 5.5 years follow-up, approximately 15 stayed in remission and approximately twelve progressed. The response samples were drawn at a median of roughly eleven months into treatment, with a range of about 6 to 36 months. On average, each sample yielded around 250,000 productive templates and tens of thousands of productive rearrangements. Longitudinal samples were available for about 30% of the roughly 90 trial participants. Cryopreserved peripheral blood mononuclear cells were obtained prior to treatment, at the time of response, and at either disease progression or sustained remission. All remission and progressive disease samples were collected while patients were still receiving ibrutinib.

The goal of deep resolution MiSeq sequencing was a depth between 1 in 1 million and 1 in 200,000 T cells, and coverage averaged 10x per clonotype. TCR beta libraries were generated with the immunoSEQ hsTCRB Kit. As for how the authors treated the data: The data were analyzed with ImmunoSEQ Analyzer and ImmunoSEQ Data Assistant, and V, D and J gene assignments followed IMGT definitions. Clonality, which ranges from 0 to 1, was calculated as one minus the normalized Shannon entropy of productive rearrangement frequencies. Public clonotype analysis was restricted to overrepresented clonotypes comprising at least 0.05% of each patient's repertoire. Some 13 age-matched healthy donor repertoires from immuneACCESS served as clonality controls. As stored in TCRdb, this immuneACCESS dataset retains in-frame rearrangements with V and J assigned. A fraction of the clones does not appear; measured against another copy, unresolved V genes explain less than half of the discrepancy, and the remainder lacks a known reason. That table supplies the V and J calls and clone size; D and trimming were determined from the DNA. Here the sample has nearly 300,000 clones; around 77% occur a single time. Around 5.1% of the sample is held by the ten biggest clonotypes.

This clone was observed once. The antigen it binds to is not known. No base quality values were provided; no much bigger clone lies one nucleotide off. The sample's time point label is to be understood as: progressive disease on ibrutinib. For TCR beta library preparation, about 2.2 micrograms of genomic DNA were extracted from the cryopreserved PBMCs. Longitudinal blood samples from CLL patients on ibrutinib monotherapy underwent high-throughput TCR beta sequencing. The patients took part in an open-label, single-center phase 2 trial of ibrutinib monotherapy. Paper-wide results and their limitations: Sampling times were not matched between patients in sustained remission and patients whose disease was progressing, and lymph node repertoires were not examined. At baseline, clonality was higher than in age-matched healthy donors and showed a strong correlation with circulating CD8+ T-cell counts. An increase in clonality was observed at ibrutinib response, with clonality remaining stable during sustained remission and falling back toward baseline at progression. Public clonotypes were rare and either shrank or stayed stable during treatment, and the rise in clonality at ibrutinib response reflected expansion of private clonotypes.

Sequencing was performed on PBMCs, taken at disease progression, from a patient treated with ibrutinib. The receptor was derived from a human donor with chronic lymphocytic leukemia.

The DNA sequence follows: TGTGCCATCAGGGGCAGGCCGTTTAGCTCTGGAAACACCATATATTTT. It is translated as CAIRGRPFSSGNTIYF. This chain joins TRBV10-3 to TRBJ1-3; a confident D gene designation cannot be given. V is cut by 6 bases and J by 0 bases, and the space between the germline ends is 15 bases. According to the germline V gene, CDR1 reads ENHRY and CDR2 reads SYGVKD. Taken from cysteine to phenylalanine, the CDR3 has 16 residues. Only the CDR3 region is kept as DNA, spanning 48 bases read in frame from base 1.